These 4 T cell receptor beta chains originate from one sample sequenced in a study of shared clonotypes between healthy human individuals. The repertoire was sequenced with immunoSEQ multiplex PCR; TCRdb's copy has only in-frame clones and lacks some. The sample carries 2,500,000 or so clones, less than 95% recorded once. The material sequenced was naive CD4+ T cells from PBMCs. Noted subset: CD45RA+ positively selected. The receptors shown here come from a man younger than 30 in good health. Some clones in this sample may be carry-over from other donors' samples.

About this clone: Other DNA sequences in this sample translate to the same CDR3. The CDR3 loop reads CASSLYEKLFF. CDR3 sequence (DNA): TGTGCCAGCAGCTTATATGAAAAACTGTTTTTT. The chain joins TRBV7-9 to TRBJ1-4; D is ambiguous. The length of the CDR3 is 11 residues. Germline CDR1 and CDR2: SEHNR and FQNEAQ (reference sequence). V was trimmed by 2 bases and J by 6 bases, leaving 1 base between them.

The V and J genes are TRBV13 and TRBJ2-3; a possible D gene is TRBD1 (5 bases). Germline V lookup: CDR1 PRHDT, CDR2 FYEKMQ (reference sequence). The CDR3 runs 14 residues. V lost 4 bases and J 0 bases, leaving 8 bases between the germline ends. The CDR3 DNA follows: TGTGCCAGCAGCTCGCAGGGTAGCACAGATACGCAGTATTTT. Its protein is CASSSQGSTDTQYF.

J is TRBJ2-3 and V is TRBV5-1; possible D gene TRBD2, 6 bases. Looked up from germline, CDR1 is SGHRS and CDR2 is YFSETQ. V shed 6 bases and J shed 1 base, with 21 bases lying between them. The CDR3 consists of 17 residues. DNA of the CDR3: TGCGCCAGCAACCCCTCGGAGGGCCCTCCCGGCACAGATACGCAGTATTTT. This gives the protein CASNPSEGPPGTDTQYF.

This sequence joins TRBV7-9 and TRBJ2-2; TRBD2 might be the D (5 bases). Germline V lookup: CDR1 SEHNR, CDR2 FQNEAQ (reference sequence). The CDR3 spans 15 residues. Trimming left V 6 bases short and J 1 base short, with 12 bases between. CDR3 coding DNA: TGTGCCAGCAGACCGGGGAGCGGGAACACCGGGGAGCTGTTTTTT. Translated, it gives CASRPGSGNTGELFF.